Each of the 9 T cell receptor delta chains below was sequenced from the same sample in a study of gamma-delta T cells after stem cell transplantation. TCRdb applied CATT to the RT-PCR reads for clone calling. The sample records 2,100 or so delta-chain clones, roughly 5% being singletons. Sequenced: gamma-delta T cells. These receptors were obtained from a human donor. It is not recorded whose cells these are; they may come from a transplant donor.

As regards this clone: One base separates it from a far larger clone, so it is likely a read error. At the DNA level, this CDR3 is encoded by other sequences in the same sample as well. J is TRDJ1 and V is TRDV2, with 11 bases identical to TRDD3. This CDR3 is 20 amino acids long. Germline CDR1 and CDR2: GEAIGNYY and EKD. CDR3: CACDTVPVGDTHLYTDTLIF. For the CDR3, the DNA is TGTGCCTGTGACACCGTTCCGGTGGGGGATACGCATCTGTACACCGATACACTCATCTTT.

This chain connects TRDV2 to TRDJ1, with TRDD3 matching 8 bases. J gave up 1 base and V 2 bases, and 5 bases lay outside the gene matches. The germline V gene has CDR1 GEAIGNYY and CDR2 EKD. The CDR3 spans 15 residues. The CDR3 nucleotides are TGTGCCTGTGACATCCTGGGGGAGAGCACCGATAAACTCATCTTT. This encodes CACDILGESTDKLIF.

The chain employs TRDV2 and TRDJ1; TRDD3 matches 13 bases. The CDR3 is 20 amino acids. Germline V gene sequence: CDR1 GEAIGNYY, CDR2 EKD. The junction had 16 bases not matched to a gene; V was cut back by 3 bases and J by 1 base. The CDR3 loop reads CACDVLGDTGPPRGTDKLIF. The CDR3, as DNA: TGTGCCTGTGACGTACTGGGGGATACGGGCCCCCCTCGAGGCACCGATAAACTCATCTTT.

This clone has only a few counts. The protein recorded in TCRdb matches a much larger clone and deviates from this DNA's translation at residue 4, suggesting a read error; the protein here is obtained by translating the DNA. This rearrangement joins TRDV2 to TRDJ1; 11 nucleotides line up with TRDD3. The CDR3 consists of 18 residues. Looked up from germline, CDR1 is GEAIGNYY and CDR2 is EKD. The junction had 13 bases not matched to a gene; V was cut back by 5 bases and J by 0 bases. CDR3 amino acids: CACGKLGDTYPYTDKLIF. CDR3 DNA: TGTGCCTGTGGCAAGCTGGGGGATACTTATCCGTACACCGATAAACTCATCTTT.

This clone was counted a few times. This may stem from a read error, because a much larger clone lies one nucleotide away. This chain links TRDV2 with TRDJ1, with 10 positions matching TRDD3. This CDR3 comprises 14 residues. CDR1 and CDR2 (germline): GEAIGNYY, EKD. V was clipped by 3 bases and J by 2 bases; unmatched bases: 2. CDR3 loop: CACDSWGITDKLIF. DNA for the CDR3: TGTGCCTGTGACTCCTGGGGGATAACCGATAAACTCATCTTT.

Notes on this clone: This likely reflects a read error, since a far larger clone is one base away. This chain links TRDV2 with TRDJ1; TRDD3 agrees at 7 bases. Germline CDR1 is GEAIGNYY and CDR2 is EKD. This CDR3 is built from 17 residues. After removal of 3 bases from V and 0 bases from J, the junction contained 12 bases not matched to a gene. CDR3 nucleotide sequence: TGTGCCTGTGACTCGGCTGGGGGCTCGTTGTACACCGATAAACTCATCTTT. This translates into CACDSAGGSLYTDKLIF.

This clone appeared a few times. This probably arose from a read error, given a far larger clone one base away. The CDR3 bases are TGTGCCTGTGACACCATTGGGCTGGGGGCTGACGCCGCGTACACCGATAAACTCATCTTT. Residues: CACDTIGLGADAAYTDKLIF. The rearrangement joins TRDV2 to TRDJ1; TRDD3 matches at 7 bases. The CDR3 sequence is 20 residues long. V shed 0 bases and J 0 bases; nucleotides not matched to a gene: 18. Per germline, CDR1 GEAIGNYY and CDR2 EKD.

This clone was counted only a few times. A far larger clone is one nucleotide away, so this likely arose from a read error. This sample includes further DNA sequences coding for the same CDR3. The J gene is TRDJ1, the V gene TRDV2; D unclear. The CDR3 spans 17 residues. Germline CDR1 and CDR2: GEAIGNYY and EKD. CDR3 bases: TGTGCCTGCGACACCGTGTACTCCCTTGCTTACACCGATAAACTCATCTTT. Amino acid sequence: CACDTVYSLAYTDKLIF.

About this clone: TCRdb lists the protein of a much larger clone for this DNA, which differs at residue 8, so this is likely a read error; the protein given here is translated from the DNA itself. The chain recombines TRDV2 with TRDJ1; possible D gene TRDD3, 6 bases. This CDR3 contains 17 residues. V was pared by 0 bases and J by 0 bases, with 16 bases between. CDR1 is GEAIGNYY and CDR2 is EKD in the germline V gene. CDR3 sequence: CACDTVGMLGDTDKLIF. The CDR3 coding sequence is TGTGCCTGTGACACCGTGGGGATGCTTGGGGACACCGATAAACTCATCTTT.